The next 4 T cell receptor beta chains were all read from a single sample in a study of blood T cell repertoires in COVID-19. Sequenced by immunoSEQ multiplex PCR; TCRdb stores in-frame clones only, minus some. The profile covers 60,000 to 90,000 clones, with around 85% appearing a single time and around 5.1% taken by the ten largest. Sample: peripheral blood. These receptors were collected from a woman of 80 years or more with active or convalescent COVID-19.

V is TRBV6-5 and J is TRBJ2-7; D possibly corresponds to TRBD1 (5 bases). Trimming took off 5 bases at V and 3 bases at J, with 8 bases between the two ends. The CDR3 consists of 12 residues. The germline V gene encodes CDR1 MNHEY and CDR2 SVGAGI. Here the CDR3 DNA reads TGTGCCAGCAGTCAGGACAACTACGAGCAGTACTTC. Its protein product is CASSQDNYEQYF.

Details on this clone: Other DNA sequences in this specimen translate into the identical CDR3. The gene calls are TRBV5-1 and TRBJ2-1; a possible D gene is TRBD1 (5 bases). Trimming left V 2 bases short and J 1 base short, with 10 bases between. Germline V gene lookup returns CDR1 SGHRS and CDR2 YFSETQ. This CDR3 comprises 15 residues. The CDR3 coding sequence is TGCGCCAGCAGCTTCCGGGCAGGGTCCTACAATGAGCAGTTCTTC. It codes for CASSFRAGSYNEQFF.

This chain joins TRBV5-4 and TRBJ2-3; TRBD2 matches 8 bases. The CDR3 has 14 residues. With 3 bases clipped from V and 2 bases from J, the junction kept 2 bases outside the gene matches. Germline V gene sequence: CDR1 SGHNT, CDR2 YYREEE (reference sequence). CDR3 sequence: CASSWRGATDTQYF. The CDR3 region has the DNA TGTGCCAGCAGCTGGCGGGGGGCCACAGATACGCAGTATTTT.

On this clone: At the DNA level, this CDR3 is encoded by other sequences in the same sample as well. This chain uses TRBV28 with TRBJ1-4; 9 bases align to TRBD1. Germline CDR1 reads MDHEN; CDR2 reads SYDVKM. The CDR3 has 14 residues. Trimming took 6 bases from V and 8 from J; bases not matched to a gene: 7. CDR3 protein: CASRRDRVREKLFF. In DNA, the CDR3 is TGTGCCAGCAGGCGGGACAGGGTACGAGAAAAACTGTTTTTT.